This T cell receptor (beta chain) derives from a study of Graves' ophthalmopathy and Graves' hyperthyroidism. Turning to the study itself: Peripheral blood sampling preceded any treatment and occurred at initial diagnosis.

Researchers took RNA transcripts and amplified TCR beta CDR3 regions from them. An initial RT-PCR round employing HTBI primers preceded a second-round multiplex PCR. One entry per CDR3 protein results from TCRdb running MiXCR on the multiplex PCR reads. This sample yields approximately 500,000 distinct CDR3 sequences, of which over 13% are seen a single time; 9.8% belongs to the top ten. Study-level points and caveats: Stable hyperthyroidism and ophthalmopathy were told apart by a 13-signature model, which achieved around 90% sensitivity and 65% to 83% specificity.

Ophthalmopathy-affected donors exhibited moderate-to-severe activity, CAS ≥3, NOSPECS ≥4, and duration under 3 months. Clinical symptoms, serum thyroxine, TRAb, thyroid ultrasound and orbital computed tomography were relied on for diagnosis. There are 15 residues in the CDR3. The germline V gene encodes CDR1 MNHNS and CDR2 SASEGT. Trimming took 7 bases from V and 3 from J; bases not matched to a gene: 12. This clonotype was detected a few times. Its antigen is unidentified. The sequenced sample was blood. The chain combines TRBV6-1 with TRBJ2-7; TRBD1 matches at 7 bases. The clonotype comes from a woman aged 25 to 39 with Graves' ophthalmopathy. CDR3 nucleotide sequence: TGTGCCAGCACCTCAGGGGGACAGATGAACTACGAGCAGTACTTC. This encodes CASTSGGQMNYEQYF.